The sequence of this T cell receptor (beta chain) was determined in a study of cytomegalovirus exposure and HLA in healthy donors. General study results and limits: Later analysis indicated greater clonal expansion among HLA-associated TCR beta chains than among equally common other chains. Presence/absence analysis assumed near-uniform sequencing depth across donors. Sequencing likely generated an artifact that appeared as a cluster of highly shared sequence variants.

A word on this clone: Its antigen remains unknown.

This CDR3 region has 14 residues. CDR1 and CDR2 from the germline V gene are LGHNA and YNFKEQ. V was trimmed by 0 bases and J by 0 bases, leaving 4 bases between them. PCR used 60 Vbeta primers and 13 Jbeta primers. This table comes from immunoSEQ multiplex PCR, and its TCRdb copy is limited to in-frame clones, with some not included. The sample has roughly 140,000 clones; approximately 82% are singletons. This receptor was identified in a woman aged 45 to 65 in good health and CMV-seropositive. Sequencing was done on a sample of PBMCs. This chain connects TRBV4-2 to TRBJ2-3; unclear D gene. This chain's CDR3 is CASSQELSTDTQYF. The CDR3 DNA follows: TGTGCCAGCAGCCAAGAGTTAAGCACAGATACGCAGTATTTT.